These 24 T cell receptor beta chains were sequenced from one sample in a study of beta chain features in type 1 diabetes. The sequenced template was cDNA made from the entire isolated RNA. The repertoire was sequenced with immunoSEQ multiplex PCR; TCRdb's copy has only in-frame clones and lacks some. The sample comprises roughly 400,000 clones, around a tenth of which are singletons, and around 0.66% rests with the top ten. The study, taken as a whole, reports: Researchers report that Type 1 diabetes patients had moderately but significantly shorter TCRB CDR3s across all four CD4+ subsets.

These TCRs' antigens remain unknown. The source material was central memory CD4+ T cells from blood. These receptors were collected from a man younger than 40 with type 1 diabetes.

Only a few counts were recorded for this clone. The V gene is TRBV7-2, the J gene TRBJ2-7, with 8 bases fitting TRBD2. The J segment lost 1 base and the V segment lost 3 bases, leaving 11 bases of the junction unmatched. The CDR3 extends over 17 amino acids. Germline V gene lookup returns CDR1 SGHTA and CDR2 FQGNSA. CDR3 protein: CASSFASGLAGSYEQYF. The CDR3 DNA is TGTGCCAGCAGCTTCGCATCTGGGCTAGCGGGTTCCTACGAGCAGTACTTC. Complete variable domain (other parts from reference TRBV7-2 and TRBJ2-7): GAGVSQSPSNKVTEKGKDVELRCDPISGHTALYWYRQSLGQGLEFLIYFQGNSAPDKSGLPSDRFSAERTGGSVSTLTIQRTQQEDSAVYLCASSFASGLAGSYEQYFGPGTRLTVT.

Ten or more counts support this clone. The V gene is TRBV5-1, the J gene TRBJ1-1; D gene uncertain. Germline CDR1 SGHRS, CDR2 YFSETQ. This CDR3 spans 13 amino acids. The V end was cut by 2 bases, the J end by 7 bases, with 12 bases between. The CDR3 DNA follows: TGCGCCAGCAGCTTTAACCCCTCAATTGAAGCTTTCTTT. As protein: CASSFNPSIEAFF. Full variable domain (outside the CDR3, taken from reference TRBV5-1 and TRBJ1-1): KAGVTQTPRYLIKTRGQQVTLSCSPISGHRSVSWYQQTPGQGLQFLFEYFSETQRNKGNFPGRFSGRQFSNSRSEMNVSTLELGDSALYLCASSFNPSIEAFFGQGTRLTVV.

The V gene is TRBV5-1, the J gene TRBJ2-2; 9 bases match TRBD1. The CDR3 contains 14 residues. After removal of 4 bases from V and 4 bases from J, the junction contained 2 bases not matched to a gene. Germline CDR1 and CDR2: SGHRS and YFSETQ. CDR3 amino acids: CASSTQGATGELFF. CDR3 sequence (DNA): TGCGCCAGCAGCACACAGGGGGCCACCGGGGAGCTGTTTTTT.

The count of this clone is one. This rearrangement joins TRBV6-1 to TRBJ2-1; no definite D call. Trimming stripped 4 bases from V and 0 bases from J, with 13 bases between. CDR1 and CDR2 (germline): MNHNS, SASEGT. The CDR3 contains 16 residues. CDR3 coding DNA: TGTGCCAGCAGTGGCTTGGCGGCCCCCTCCTACAATGAGCAGTTCTTC. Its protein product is CASSGLAAPSYNEQFF.

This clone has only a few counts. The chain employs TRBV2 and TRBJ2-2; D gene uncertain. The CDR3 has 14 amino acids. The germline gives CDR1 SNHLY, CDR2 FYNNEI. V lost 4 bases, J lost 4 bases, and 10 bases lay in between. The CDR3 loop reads CASSGQSPTGELFF. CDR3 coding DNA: TGTGCCAGCAGTGGGCAGTCCCCCACCGGGGAGCTGTTTTTT.

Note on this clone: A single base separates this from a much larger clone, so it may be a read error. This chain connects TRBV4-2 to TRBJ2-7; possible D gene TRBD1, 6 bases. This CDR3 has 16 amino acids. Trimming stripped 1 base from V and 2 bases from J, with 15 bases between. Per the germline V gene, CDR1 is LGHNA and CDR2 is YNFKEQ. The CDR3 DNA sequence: TGTGCCAGCAGCCAAGTAAGGGCAGGGGCCCCCTACGAGCAGTACTTC. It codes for CASSQVRAGAPYEQYF.

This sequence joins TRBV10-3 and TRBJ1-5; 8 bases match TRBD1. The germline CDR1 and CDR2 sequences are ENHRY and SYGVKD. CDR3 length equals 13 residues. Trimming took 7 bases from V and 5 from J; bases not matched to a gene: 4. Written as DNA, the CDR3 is TGTGCCATCAATCAGGGGGCGGATCAGCCCCAGCATTTT. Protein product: CAINQGADQPQHF.

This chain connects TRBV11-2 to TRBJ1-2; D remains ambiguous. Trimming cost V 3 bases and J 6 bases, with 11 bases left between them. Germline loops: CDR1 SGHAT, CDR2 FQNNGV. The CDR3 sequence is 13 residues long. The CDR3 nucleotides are TGTGCCAGCAGCTTTACAGAAGTCAATGGCTACACCTTC. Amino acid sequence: CASSFTEVNGYTF.

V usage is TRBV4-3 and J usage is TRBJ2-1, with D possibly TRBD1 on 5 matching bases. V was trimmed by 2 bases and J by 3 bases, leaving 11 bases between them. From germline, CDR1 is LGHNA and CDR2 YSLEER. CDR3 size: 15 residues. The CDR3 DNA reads TGCGCCAGCAGCCAATCCAGGGTCGGCTACAATGAGCAGTTCTTC. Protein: CASSQSRVGYNEQFF.

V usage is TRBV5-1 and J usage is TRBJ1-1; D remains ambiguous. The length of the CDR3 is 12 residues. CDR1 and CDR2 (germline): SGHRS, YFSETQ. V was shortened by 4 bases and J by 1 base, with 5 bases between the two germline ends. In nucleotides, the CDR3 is TGCGCCAGCAGCCGCGGGAACACTGAAGCTTTCTTT. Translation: CASSRGNTEAFF.

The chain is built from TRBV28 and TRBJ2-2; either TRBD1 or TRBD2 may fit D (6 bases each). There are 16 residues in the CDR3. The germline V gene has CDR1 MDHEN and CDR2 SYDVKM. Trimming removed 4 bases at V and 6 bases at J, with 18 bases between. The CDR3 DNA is TGTGCCAGCAGTTCTCCCCCGGGGGCGCGTCCCGGGGAGCTGTTTTTT. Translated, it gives CASSSPPGARPGELFF.

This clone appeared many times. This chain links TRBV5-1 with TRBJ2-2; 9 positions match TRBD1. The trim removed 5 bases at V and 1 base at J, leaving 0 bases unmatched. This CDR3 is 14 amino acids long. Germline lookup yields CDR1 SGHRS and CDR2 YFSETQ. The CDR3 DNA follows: TGCGCCAGCAGGACAGGGGGGAACACCGGGGAGCTGTTTTTT. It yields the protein CASRTGGNTGELFF.

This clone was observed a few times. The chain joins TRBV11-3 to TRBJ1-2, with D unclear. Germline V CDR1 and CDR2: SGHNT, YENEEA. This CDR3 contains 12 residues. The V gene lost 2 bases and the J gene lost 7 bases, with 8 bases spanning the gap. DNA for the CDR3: TGTGCCAGCAGCTTAATCAGGATTGGCTACACCTTC. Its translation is CASSLIRIGYTF.

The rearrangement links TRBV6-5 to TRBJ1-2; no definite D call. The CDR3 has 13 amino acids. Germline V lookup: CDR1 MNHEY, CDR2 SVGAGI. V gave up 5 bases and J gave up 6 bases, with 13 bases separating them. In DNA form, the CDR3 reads TGTGCCAGCAGTGAGAAGATGGAGGATGGCTACACCTTC. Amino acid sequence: CASSEKMEDGYTF.

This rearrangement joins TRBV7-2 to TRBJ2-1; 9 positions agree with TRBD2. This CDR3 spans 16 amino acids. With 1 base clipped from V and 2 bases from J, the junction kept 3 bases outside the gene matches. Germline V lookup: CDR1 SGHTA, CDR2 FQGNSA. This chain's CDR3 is CASSLVAGGPYNEQFF. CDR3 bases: TGTGCCAGCAGCTTAGTTGCGGGAGGGCCCTACAATGAGCAGTTCTTC. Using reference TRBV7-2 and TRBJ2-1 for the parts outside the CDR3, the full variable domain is GAGVSQSPSNKVTEKGKDVELRCDPISGHTALYWYRQSLGQGLEFLIYFQGNSAPDKSGLPSDRFSAERTGGSVSTLTIQRTQQEDSAVYLCASSLVAGGPYNEQFFGPGTRLTVL.

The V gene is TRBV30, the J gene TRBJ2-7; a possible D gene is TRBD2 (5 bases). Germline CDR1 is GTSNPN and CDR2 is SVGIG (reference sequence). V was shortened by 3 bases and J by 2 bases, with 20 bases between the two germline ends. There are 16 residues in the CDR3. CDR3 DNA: TGTGCCTGGAGGCTAAGTGGTGGCGGGCGACCCTACGAGCAGTACTTC. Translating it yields CAWRLSGGGRPYEQYF.

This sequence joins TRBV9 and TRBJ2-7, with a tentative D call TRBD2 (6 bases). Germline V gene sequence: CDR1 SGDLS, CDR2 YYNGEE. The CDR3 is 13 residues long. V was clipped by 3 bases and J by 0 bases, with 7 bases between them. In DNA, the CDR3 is TGTGCCAGCAGCGCCGGGGGCTCCTACGAGCAGTACTTC. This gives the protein CASSAGGSYEQYF.

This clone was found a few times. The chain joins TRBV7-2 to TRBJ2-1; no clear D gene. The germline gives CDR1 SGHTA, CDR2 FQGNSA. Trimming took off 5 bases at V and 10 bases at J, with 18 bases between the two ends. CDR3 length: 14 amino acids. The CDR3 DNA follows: TGTGCCAGCAGCCTCTTCCGGGCCCTGGGAGAGCAGTTCTTC. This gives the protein CASSLFRALGEQFF. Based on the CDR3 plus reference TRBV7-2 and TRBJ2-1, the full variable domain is GAGVSQSPSNKVTEKGKDVELRCDPISGHTALYWYRQSLGQGLEFLIYFQGNSAPDKSGLPSDRFSAERTGGSVSTLTIQRTQQEDSAVYLCASSLFRALGEQFFGPGTRLTVL.

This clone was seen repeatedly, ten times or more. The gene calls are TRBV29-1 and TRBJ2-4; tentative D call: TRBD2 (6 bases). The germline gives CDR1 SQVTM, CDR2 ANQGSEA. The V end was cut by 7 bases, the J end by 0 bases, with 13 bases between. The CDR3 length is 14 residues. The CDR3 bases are TGCAGCGCTCTACCGGGGGTAGCCAAAAACATTCAGTACTTC. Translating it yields CSALPGVAKNIQYF.

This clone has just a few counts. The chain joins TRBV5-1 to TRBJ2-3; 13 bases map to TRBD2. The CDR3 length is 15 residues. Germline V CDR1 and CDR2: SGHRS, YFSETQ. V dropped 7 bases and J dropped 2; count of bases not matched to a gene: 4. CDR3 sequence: CASGTSGTFTDTQYF. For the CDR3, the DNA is TGCGCCAGCGGGACTAGCGGGACGTTCACAGATACGCAGTATTTT.

The CDR3 loop reads CASSEDYSNQPQHF. The CDR3 DNA reads TGTGCCAGCTCAGAGGACTATAGCAATCAGCCCCAGCATTTT. The chain has TRBV18 and TRBJ1-5, with no clear D. Between the trimmed V and J ends, which lost 5 bases and 0 bases, there was a span of 8 bases. CDR3 length: 14 amino acids. Germline CDR1 and CDR2: KGHSH and LQKENI. Complete variable domain (other parts from reference TRBV18 and TRBJ1-5): NAGVMQNPRHLVRRRGQEARLRCSPMKGHSHVYWYRQLPEEGLKFMVYLQKENIIDESGMPKERFSAEFPKEGPSILRIQQVVRGDSAAYFCASSEDYSNQPQHFGDGTRLSIL.

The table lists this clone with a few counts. The CDR3 reads CAISDPQPRGNQPQHF. DNA for the CDR3: TGTGCCATCAGTGACCCGCAACCCCGCGGCAATCAGCCCCAGCATTTT. The chain uses TRBV10-3 and TRBJ1-5, with no clear D. Germline CDR1 is ENHRY and CDR2 is SYGVKD. This CDR3 contains 16 residues. V dropped 3 bases and J dropped 2 bases, with 14 bases sitting between them.

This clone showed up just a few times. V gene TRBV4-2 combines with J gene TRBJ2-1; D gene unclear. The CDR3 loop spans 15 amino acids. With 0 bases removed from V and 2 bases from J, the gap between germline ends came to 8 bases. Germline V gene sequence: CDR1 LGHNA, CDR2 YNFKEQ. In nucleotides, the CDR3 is TGTGCCAGCAGCCAAGAAACGGGCCCCTACAATGAGCAGTTCTTC. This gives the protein CASSQETGPYNEQFF.

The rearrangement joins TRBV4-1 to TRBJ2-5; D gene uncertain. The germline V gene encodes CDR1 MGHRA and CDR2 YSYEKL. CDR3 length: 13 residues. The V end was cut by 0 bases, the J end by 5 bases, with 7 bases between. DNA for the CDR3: TGCGCCAGCAGCCAAGATTGGTCCGAGACCCAGTACTTC. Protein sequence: CASSQDWSETQYF.